One and the same sample provided the 26 T cell receptor beta chains below, sequenced in a study of response to subunit inactivated influenza vaccine. From the RT-PCR reads, TCRdb called clonotypes with MiXCR, one entry per CDR3 protein. The table includes hundreds of thousands of distinct CDR3 sequences, 9.5% to 12% detected once. The material was PBMCs from blood, obtained roughly 48 days after vaccination. These receptors all come from a man between 45 and 60 years old who received an inactivated influenza vaccine.

Many counts were recorded for this clonotype. The chain recombines TRBV12-3 or TRBV12-4 with TRBJ2-4, with TRBD2 matching 8 bases. Losses at the gene ends were 8 bases for V and 2 bases for J; bases not matched to a gene: 5. This CDR3 has 14 residues. The CDR3 sequence is CASSGRGTKNIQYF. In DNA, the CDR3 is TGTGCCAGCTCCGGGAGGGGTACCAAAAACATTCAGTACTTC.

Many counts were recorded for this clonotype. This chain joins TRBV6-5 and TRBJ2-2; D call uncertain. The CDR3 is 13 residues long. Germline values: CDR1 MNHEY, CDR2 SVGAGI. Trimming removed 4 bases from V and 3 bases from J, with 6 bases in between. The CDR3 loop reads CASSWTHTGELFF. The CDR3, as DNA: TGTGCCAGCAGTTGGACCCACACCGGGGAGCTGTTTTTT.

This clonotype was counted only a few times. The chain has TRBV20-1 and TRBJ2-1; 9 nucleotides line up with TRBD1. The CDR3 has 13 amino acids. CDR1 DFQATT and CDR2 SNEGSKA come from the germline V gene (reference sequence). V shed 3 bases, J shed 15 bases, and the junction held 12 bases outside the gene matches. CDR3 residues: CSASGTGFTKRFF. The CDR3 coding sequence is TGCAGTGCTAGTGGGACAGGGTTTACAAAGCGGTTCTTC.

This clonotype was recorded a few times. The CDR3, as DNA: TGCAGTGCTCGTCGGCAGTGGCCAGATACGCAGTATTTT. As protein: CSARRQWPDTQYF. The V and J genes are TRBV20-1 and TRBJ2-3; D is undetermined. Germline CDR1 and CDR2: DFQATT and SNEGSKA (reference sequence). This CDR3 has 13 residues. Trimming took off 5 bases at V and 4 bases at J, with 13 bases between the two ends.

This clonotype was detected only a few times. The rearrangement joins TRBV29-1 to TRBJ2-3; TRBD2 matches at 13 bases. The V and J ends lost 7 bases and 4 bases, in that order; junction bases with no gene match: 5. CDR3 length: 14 residues. The V gene's germline CDR1 is SQVTM and CDR2 ANQGSEA. The CDR3 nucleotides read TGCAGCGGAGGACTAGCGGGAGTTGCAGATACGCAGTATTTT. It yields the protein CSGGLAGVADTQYF.

The V gene is TRBV6-1, the J gene TRBJ2-2; TRBD1 matches 7 bases. Germline CDR1 reads MNHNS; CDR2 reads SASEGT. Trimming cost V 8 bases and J 4 bases; bases outside gene matches: 7. The CDR3 totals 14 residues. The CDR3 DNA reads TGTGCCAGCGAAGGGGGCGTTATCACCGGGGAGCTGTTTTTT. Translating it yields CASEGGVITGELFF.

This clonotype was recorded many times. V usage is TRBV7-9 and J usage is TRBJ1-2; the match to TRBD1 covers 8 bases. Per the germline V gene, CDR1 is SEHNR and CDR2 is FQNEAQ (reference sequence). The CDR3 is made up of 14 amino acids. V lost 1 base and J lost 6; bases outside the gene matches: 4. CDR3 protein: CASSLGQGIHGYTF. Here the CDR3 DNA reads TGTGCCAGCAGCTTAGGACAGGGGATTCATGGCTACACCTTC. Complete variable domain (other parts from reference TRBV7-9 and TRBJ1-2): DTGVSQNPRHKITKRGQNVTFRCDPISEHNRLYWYRQTLGQGPEFLTYFQNEAQLEKSRLLSDRFSAERPKGSFSTLEIQRTEQGDSAMYLCASSLGQGIHGYTFGSGTRLTVV.

A few counts support this clonotype. The gene calls are TRBV10-2 and TRBJ2-7, with D tentatively TRBD2 (6 bases). The V gene lost 4 bases and the J gene lost 1 base, with 8 bases spanning the gap. The CDR3 spans 13 residues. The germline CDR1 and CDR2 sequences are WSHSY and SAAADI. CDR3 sequence (DNA): TGCGCCAGCAGTGGGGGGAGGTCCTACGAGCAGTACTTC. The encoded protein is CASSGGRSYEQYF.

The chain carries TRBV3-1 and TRBJ2-7; 8 bases match TRBD2. The germline gives CDR1 LGHDT, CDR2 YNNKEL (reference sequence). This CDR3 comprises 15 residues. Trimming removed 2 bases from V and 3 bases from J; junction bases left unmatched: 6. In DNA form, the CDR3 reads TGTGCCAGCAGCCAACGAGCCCTAGCGGGCTACGAGCAGTACTTC. Protein sequence: CASSQRALAGYEQYF.

At least ten counts were recorded for this clonotype. This chain uses TRBV10-1 with TRBJ2-3, with a tentative D call TRBD2 (6 bases). CDR3 length equals 14 residues. CDR1 is WNHNN and CDR2 is SYGVQD in the germline V gene (reference sequence). Trimming shortened V by 3 bases and J by 4 bases, and 11 bases separated the two germline ends. The CDR3 region has the DNA TGCGCCAGCAGTGATCCGGGGGAATCAGATACGCAGTATTTT. Encoded protein: CASSDPGESDTQYF.

The CDR3 loop is CASSFDPGGISGNTIYF. The CDR3 DNA sequence: TGCGCCAGCAGCTTTGACCCGGGGGGGATCTCTGGAAACACCATATATTTT. The chain combines TRBV5-1 with TRBJ1-3; possible D gene TRBD1, 5 bases. V was pared by 2 bases and J by 0 bases, with 15 bases between. Per the germline V gene, CDR1 is SGHRS and CDR2 is YFSETQ. This CDR3 comprises 17 residues.

This clonotype has at least ten counts. This sequence joins TRBV28 and TRBJ1-6; D remains unclear. Per germline, CDR1 MDHEN and CDR2 SYDVKM. The CDR3 totals 13 residues. V dropped 5 bases and J dropped 8 bases, with 10 bases sitting between them. This chain's CDR3 is CASSRDWDSPLHF. CDR3 nucleotide sequence: TGTGCCAGCAGTCGAGACTGGGATTCACCCCTCCACTTT.

This clonotype has a count of ten or more. The CDR3 DNA reads TGTGCCAGCAGCGTAGTACCATACACAGATACGCAGTATTTT. Residues: CASSVVPYTDTQYF. V is TRBV9 and J is TRBJ2-3; D unresolved. Deletions cut 0 bases from V and 2 bases from J, with 7 bases between. Per the germline V gene, CDR1 is SGDLS and CDR2 is YYNGEE. The CDR3 totals 14 residues.

In its sample, this clonotype was seen a few times. The chain uses TRBV11-2 and TRBJ2-7; D assignment may be TRBD1 or TRBD2 (6 bases each). V gave up 3 bases and J gave up 0 bases, with 18 bases separating them. Germline-derived CDR1 and CDR2 are SGHAT and FQNNGV. This CDR3 has 17 residues. The CDR3 is CASSLEYGGPSSYEQYF. The CDR3 nucleotides are TGTGCCAGCAGCTTGGAGTACGGGGGCCCGAGCTCCTACGAGCAGTACTTC.

As for this clonotype: Given a much more abundant clone one base away, this may be a read error. The rearrangement joins TRBV12-3 or TRBV12-4 to TRBJ2-5; 9 positions match TRBD1. The CDR3 sequence is 13 residues long. Losses at the gene ends were 6 bases for V and 8 bases for J; bases not matched to a gene: 7. This CDR3 reads CASRRQGGDTQYF. DNA for the CDR3: TGTGCCAGCAGGCGACAGGGGGGAGACACCCAGTACTTC.

This clonotype was seen a few times. This chain uses TRBV29-1 with TRBJ1-6; D unresolved. Trimming took 4 bases from V and 0 from J, leaving 4 bases between them. Germline lookup yields CDR1 SQVTM and CDR2 ANQGSEA. The CDR3 consists of 13 residues. CDR3 sequence: CSVGDSYNSPLHF. The CDR3 nucleotides read TGCAGCGTTGGGGACTCCTATAATTCACCCCTCCACTTT. Looking up the rest from reference TRBV29-1 and TRBJ1-6 gives the full variable domain: SAVISQKPSRDICQRGTSLTIQCQVDSQVTMMFWYRQQPGQSLTLIATANQGSEATYESGFVIDKFPISRPNLTFSTLTVSNMSPEDSSIYLCSVGDSYNSPLHFGNGTRLTVT.

This clonotype was observed a few times. The chain uses TRBV20-1 and TRBJ2-6; D might be TRBD2 (6 bases). Germline assignment: CDR1 DFQATT and CDR2 SNEGSKA (reference sequence). The V end was cut by 5 bases, the J end by 4 bases, with 15 bases between. The CDR3 loop spans 15 amino acids. CDR3 nucleotide sequence: TGCAGTGCTGGCCGAGGAGGGCCGGGGGCCAACGTCCTGACTTTC. Translation: CSAGRGGPGANVLTF.

The table lists this clonotype with a few counts. The gene calls are TRBV11-2 and TRBJ2-3, with no clear D. Germline V gene lookup returns CDR1 SGHAT and CDR2 FQNNGV. The length of the CDR3 is 15 residues. With 0 bases removed from V and 4 bases from J, the gap between germline ends came to 11 bases. The CDR3 reads CASSLDGLVPDTQYF. In DNA, the CDR3 is TGTGCCAGCAGCTTAGATGGGCTGGTTCCAGATACGCAGTATTTT.

This clonotype was detected ten times or more. The rearrangement uses TRBV6-2 or TRBV6-3 and TRBJ2-7; D may be TRBD1 (5 bases). CDR1 is MNHEY and CDR2 is SVGEGT in the germline V gene. V was cut by 6 bases and J by 3 bases, with 18 bases left in between. The CDR3 totals 15 residues. CDR3 loop: CASRRQSGLGYEQYF. For the CDR3, the DNA is TGTGCCAGCAGGAGACAGAGTGGATTGGGCTACGAGCAGTACTTC.

The chain joins TRBV28 to TRBJ2-7; 7 bases line up with TRBD2. Trimming at V came to 10 bases and at J to 12 bases, leaving 15 bases not matched to a gene. The length of the CDR3 is 12 residues. Germline V gene data show CDR1 as MDHEN and CDR2 as SYDVKM. CDR3: CATRPPSGSLYF. The CDR3 DNA sequence: TGTGCCACGCGGCCCCCTAGCGGCTCCCTGTACTTC.

There are a few counts of this clonotype. V is TRBV7-2 and J is TRBJ1-2; D not resolved. The CDR3 sequence is 14 residues long. The V gene lost 4 bases and the J gene lost 0 bases, with 9 bases spanning the gap. Germline values: CDR1 SGHTA, CDR2 FQGNSA. The CDR3 DNA follows: TGTGCCAGCAGCTCGGGCAGTTCTAACTATGGCTACACCTTC. Amino acids: CASSSGSSNYGYTF.

This clonotype came up a few times. The CDR3 nucleotides are TGCAGTGCTAGAGATCGCAGGGACCGTGAAGCTTTCTTT. This gives the protein CSARDRRDREAFF. The V call is TRBV20-1, the J call TRBJ1-1; the D gene is possibly TRBD1 (5 bases). Trimming removed 0 bases from V and 7 bases from J, with 12 bases in between. The CDR3 length is 13 residues. The germline V gene has CDR1 DFQATT and CDR2 SNEGSKA (reference sequence).

Of note for this clonotype: The junction and the germline gene differ at one end; a read error may be behind it. The CDR3 region is CASSREGSSYQQYF. In DNA form, the CDR3 reads TGTGCCAGCAGCCGTGAGGGATCCTCCTACCAGCAGTACTTC. The J gene is TRBJ2-7, the V gene TRBV3-1, with a possible D match to TRBD2 (5 bases). Germline CDR1 and CDR2: LGHDT and YNNKEL (reference sequence). The CDR3 spans 14 residues.

This clonotype was observed a few times. The gene calls are TRBV29-1 and TRBJ1-1; D is possibly TRBD1 (6 bases). Trimming stripped 4 bases from V and 4 bases from J, with 13 bases between. The germline V gene encodes CDR1 SQVTM and CDR2 ANQGSEA. CDR3 length: 13 amino acids. The CDR3 DNA reads as TGCAGCGTTGGTCCAGGGGCGGGCACTGAAGCTTTCTTT. Its translation: CSVGPGAGTEAFF.

This chain links TRBV20-1 with TRBJ2-1; tentatively, D is TRBD1 (6 bases). Germline assignment: CDR1 DFQATT and CDR2 SNEGSKA (reference sequence). CDR3 length: 13 residues. The V and J ends lost 6 bases and 7 bases respectively, with 16 bases between them. This CDR3 reads CSAAPSQGNEQFF. DNA for the CDR3: TGCAGTGCCGCTCCTTCACAGGGAAATGAGCAGTTCTTC.

J is TRBJ1-1 and V is TRBV14; D possibly corresponds to TRBD1 (5 bases). Deletions cut 1 base from V and 6 bases from J, with 18 bases between. CDR1 SGHDN and CDR2 FVKESK come from the germline V gene. The CDR3 extends over 16 amino acids. This chain's CDR3 is CASSQARGRGGAEAFF. As DNA, the CDR3 is TGTGCCAGCAGCCAAGCTCGGGGAAGGGGAGGAGCTGAAGCTTTCTTT.